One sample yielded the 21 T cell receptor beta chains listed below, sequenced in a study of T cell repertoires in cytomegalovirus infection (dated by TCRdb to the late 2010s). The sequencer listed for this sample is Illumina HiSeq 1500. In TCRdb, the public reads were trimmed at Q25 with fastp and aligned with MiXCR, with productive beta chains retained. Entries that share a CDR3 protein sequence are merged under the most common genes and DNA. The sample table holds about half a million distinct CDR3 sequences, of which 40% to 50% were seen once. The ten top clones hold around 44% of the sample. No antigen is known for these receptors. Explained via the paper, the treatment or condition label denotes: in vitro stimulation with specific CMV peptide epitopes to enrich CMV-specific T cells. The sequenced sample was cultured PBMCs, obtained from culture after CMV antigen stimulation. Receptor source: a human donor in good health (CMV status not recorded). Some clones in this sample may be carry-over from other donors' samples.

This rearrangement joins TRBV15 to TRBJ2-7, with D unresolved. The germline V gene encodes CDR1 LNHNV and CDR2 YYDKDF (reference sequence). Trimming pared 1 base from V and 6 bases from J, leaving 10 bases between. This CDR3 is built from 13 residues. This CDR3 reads CATSRALLAEQYF. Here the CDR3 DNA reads TGTGCCACCAGCAGAGCCCTCCTCGCCGAGCAGTACTTC. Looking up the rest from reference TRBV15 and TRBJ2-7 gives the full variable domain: DAMVIQNPRYQVTQFGKPVTLSCSQTLNHNVMYWYQQKSSQAPKLLFHYYDKDFNNEADTPDNFQSRRPNTSFCFLDIRSPGLGDTAMYLCATSRALLAEQYFGPGTRLTVT.

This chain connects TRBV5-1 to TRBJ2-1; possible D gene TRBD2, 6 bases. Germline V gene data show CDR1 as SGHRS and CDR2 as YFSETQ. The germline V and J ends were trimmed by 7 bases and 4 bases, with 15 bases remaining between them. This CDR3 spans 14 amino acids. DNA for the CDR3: TGCGCCAGCCGGAATAGCGGAGATTACAATGAGCAGTTCTTC. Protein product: CASRNSGDYNEQFF.

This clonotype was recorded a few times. CDR3 in amino acids: CASSLVRSTGTPYNEQFF. CDR3 DNA: TGTGCCAGCAGCTTAGTTCGTAGCACCGGGACTCCTTACAATGAGCAGTTCTTC. The chain is built from TRBV7-8 and TRBJ2-1, with D tentatively TRBD2 (6 bases). The ends were cut back, 1 base at V and 4 bases at J, with 20 bases in the middle. Germline V lookup: CDR1 SGHVS, CDR2 FQNEAQ. This CDR3 spans 18 amino acids. Complete variable domain (other parts from reference TRBV7-8 and TRBJ2-1): GAGVSQSPRYKVAKRGQDVALRCDPISGHVSLFWYQQALGQGPEFLTYFQNEAQLDKSGLPSDRFFAERPEGSVSTLKIQRTQQEDSAVYLCASSLVRSTGTPYNEQFFGPGTRLTVL.

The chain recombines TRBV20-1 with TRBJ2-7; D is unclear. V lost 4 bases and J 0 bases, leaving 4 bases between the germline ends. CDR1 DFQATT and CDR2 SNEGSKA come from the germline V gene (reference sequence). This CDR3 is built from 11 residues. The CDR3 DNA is TGCAGTGCTACTAGCTCCTACGAGCAGTACTTC. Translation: CSATSSYEQYF.

The CDR3 DNA sequence: TGTGCCAGCAGCATTACAGGGTCGTCCTACAATGAGCAGTTCTTC. It encodes CASSITGSSYNEQFF. The genes are TRBV7-2 and TRBJ2-1; D is perhaps TRBD1 (6 bases). Germline loops: CDR1 SGHTA, CDR2 FQGNSA. There are 15 residues in the CDR3. V gave up 5 bases and J gave up 1 base, with 12 bases separating them.

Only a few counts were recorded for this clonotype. The CDR3 loop reads CASSLGGLGHYNEQFF. The CDR3 DNA follows: TGTGCCAGCAGCTTGGGGGGACTAGGCCATTACAATGAGCAGTTCTTC. The chain uses TRBV7-2 and TRBJ2-1; 8 nucleotides agree with TRBD2. V was pared by 3 bases and J by 4 bases, with 8 bases of the junction left unmatched. CDR3 size: 16 residues. Germline loops: CDR1 SGHTA, CDR2 FQGNSA.

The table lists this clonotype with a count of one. The DNA for the CDR3 is TGCAGTGCTAGAGAGGGAGGGAGCGGCTACACCTTC. Residues: CSAREGGSGYTF. This sequence joins TRBV20-1 and TRBJ1-2, with unresolved D. The CDR3 consists of 12 residues. The V end was cut by 0 bases, the J end by 8 bases, with 10 bases between. Germline CDR1 and CDR2: DFQATT and SNEGSKA (reference sequence).

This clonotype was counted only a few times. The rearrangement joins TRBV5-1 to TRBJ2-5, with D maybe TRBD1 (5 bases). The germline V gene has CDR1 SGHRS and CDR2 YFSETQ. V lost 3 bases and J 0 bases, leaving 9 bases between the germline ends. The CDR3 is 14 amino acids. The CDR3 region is CASSYVDNQETQYF. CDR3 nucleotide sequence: TGCGCCAGCAGCTACGTGGACAACCAAGAGACCCAGTACTTC. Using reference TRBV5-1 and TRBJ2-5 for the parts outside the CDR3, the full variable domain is KAGVTQTPRYLIKTRGQQVTLSCSPISGHRSVSWYQQTPGQGLQFLFEYFSETQRNKGNFPGRFSGRQFSNSRSEMNVSTLELGDSALYLCASSYVDNQETQYFGPGTRLLVL.

The CDR3 nucleotides read TGTGCCAGCAGTTACGGGGGTGACACTGAAGCTTTCTTT. This codes for CASSYGGDTEAFF. The chain links TRBV6-2 or TRBV6-3 to TRBJ1-1, with D possibly TRBD1 on 5 matching bases. Trimming left V 2 bases short and J 3 bases short, with 7 bases between. The germline V gene has CDR1 MNHEY and CDR2 SVGEGT. The CDR3 covers 13 residues.

This CDR3 is CASSLEGTGVQPQHF. DNA for the CDR3: TGTGCCAGCAGTTTGGAAGGGACAGGGGTTCAGCCCCAGCATTTT. The chain combines TRBV28 with TRBJ1-5; TRBD1 aligns across 10 bases. CDR1 and CDR2 (germline): MDHEN, SYDVKM. V shed 3 bases, J shed 6 bases, and the junction held 5 bases outside the gene matches. The CDR3 is 15 amino acids.

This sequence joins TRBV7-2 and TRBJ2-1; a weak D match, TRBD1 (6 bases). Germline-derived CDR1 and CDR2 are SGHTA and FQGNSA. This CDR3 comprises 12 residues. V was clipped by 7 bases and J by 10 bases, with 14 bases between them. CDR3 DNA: TGTGCCAGCACCCCTGGGGACACGGAGCAGTTCTTC. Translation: CASTPGDTEQFF.

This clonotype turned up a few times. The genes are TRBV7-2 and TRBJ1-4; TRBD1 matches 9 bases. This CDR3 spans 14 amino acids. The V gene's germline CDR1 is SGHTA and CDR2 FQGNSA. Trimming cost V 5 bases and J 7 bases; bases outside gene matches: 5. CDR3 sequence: CASSTGTGTEKLFF. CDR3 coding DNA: TGTGCCAGCAGCACCGGGACAGGGACTGAAAAACTGTTTTTT.

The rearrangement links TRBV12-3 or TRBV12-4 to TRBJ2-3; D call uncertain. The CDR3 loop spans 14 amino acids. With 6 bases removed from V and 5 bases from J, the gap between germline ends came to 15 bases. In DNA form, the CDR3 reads TGTGCCAGCAGGACACTAATCTCCAGAGATACGCAGTATTTT. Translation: CASRTLISRDTQYF.

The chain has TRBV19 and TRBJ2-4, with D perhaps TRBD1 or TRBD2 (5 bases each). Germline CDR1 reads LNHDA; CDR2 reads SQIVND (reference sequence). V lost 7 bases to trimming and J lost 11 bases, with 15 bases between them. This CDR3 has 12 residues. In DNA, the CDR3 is TGTGCCAGTAATTCCCCGGGGCAGTTTCAGTACTTC. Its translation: CASNSPGQFQYF.

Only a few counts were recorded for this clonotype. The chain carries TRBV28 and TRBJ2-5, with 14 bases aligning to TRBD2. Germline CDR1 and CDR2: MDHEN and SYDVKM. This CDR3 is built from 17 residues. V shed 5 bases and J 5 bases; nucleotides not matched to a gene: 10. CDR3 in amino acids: CASSTQTSGGAWETQYF. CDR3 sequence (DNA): TGTGCCAGCAGTACCCAGACTAGCGGGGGGGCTTGGGAGACCCAGTACTTC.

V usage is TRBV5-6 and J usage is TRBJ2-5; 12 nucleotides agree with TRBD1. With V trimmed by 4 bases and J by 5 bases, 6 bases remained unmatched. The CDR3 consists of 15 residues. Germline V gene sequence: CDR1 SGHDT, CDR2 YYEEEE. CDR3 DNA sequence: TGTGCCAGCAGCACGGGGACAGGGGGCGGGGAGACCCAGTACTTC. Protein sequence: CASSTGTGGGETQYF.

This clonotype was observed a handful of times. Here the CDR3 reads CASSHGQFGGKLFF. CDR3 in DNA: TGTGCCAGCAGCCATGGACAGTTTGGCGGAAAACTGTTTTTT. The chain joins TRBV12-3 or TRBV12-4 to TRBJ1-4; possible D gene TRBD1, 6 bases. V was cut by 6 bases and J by 10 bases, with 18 bases left in between. The CDR3 extends over 14 amino acids.

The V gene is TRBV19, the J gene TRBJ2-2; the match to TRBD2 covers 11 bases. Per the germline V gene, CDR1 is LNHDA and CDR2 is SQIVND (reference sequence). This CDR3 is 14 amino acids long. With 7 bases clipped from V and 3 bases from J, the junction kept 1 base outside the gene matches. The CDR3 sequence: CASTLAGDTGELFF. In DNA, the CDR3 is TGTGCCAGTACACTAGCGGGAGACACCGGGGAGCTGTTTTTT.

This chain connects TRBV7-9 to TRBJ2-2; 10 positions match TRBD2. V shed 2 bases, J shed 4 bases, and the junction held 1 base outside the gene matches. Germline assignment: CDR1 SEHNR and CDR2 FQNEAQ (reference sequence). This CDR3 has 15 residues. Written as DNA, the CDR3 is TGTGCCAGCAGCTTACTAGCGGGAGCCACCGGGGAGCTGTTTTTT. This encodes CASSLLAGATGELFF.

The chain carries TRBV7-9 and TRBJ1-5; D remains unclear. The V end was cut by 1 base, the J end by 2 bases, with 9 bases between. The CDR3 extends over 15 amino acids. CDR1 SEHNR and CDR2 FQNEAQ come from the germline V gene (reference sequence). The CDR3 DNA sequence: TGTGCCAGCAGCTTAGGGCGTATAGGCAATCAGCCCCAGCATTTT. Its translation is CASSLGRIGNQPQHF.

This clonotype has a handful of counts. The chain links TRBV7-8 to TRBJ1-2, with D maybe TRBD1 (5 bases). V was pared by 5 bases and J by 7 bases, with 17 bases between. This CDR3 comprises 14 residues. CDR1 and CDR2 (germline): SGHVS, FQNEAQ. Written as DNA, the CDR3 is TGTGCCAGCAGCCCATTTGGGGGAGATGCTGGCTACACCTTC. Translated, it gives CASSPFGGDAGYTF.